The rows below give T cell receptor beta chains drawn from one sample of a study of CD8 T cells in ankylosing spondylitis. TCRdb re-derived calls from the 5' RACE reads in MiXCR, one entry per CDR3 protein. Of fewer than 250,000 distinct CDR3 sequences listed, more than 9% were seen once; the top ten hold 2.5% to 3%. The sequenced sample consisted of blood, either unsorted or a sorted T cell fraction (not recorded which). The receptors originated from a male donor with ankylosing spondylitis or in good health (not recorded which). Both conserved end residues are part of each CDR3. A D gene is named only where the DNA matches it firmly. Some rows mark clone size as missing; the rest say once, few, many or name a class of expanded clone.

>few|TRBJ1-4|TRBV3-1|.
TGTGCCAGCAGCCAGTCTCTCCGGGCCGAAAAACTGTTTTTT
CASSQSLRAEKLFF
>.|TRBJ1-6|TRBV21-1|.
TGTGCCCTGATTAGGGGGCGGGATTCACCCCTCCACTTT
CALIRGRDSPLHF
>many|TRBJ1-1|TRBV12-3/TRBV12-4|.
TGTGCCAGCAGTTTGTTGCGGGAAGTGAACACTGAAGCTTTCTTT
CASSLLREVNTEAFF
>many|TRBJ2-7|TRBV20-1|.
TGCAGTGCTAGTGGGGGCTCGCTGGGAGAGCAGTACTTC
CSASGGSLGEQYF
>many|TRBJ2-3|TRBV7-2|.
TGTGCCAGCAGCTTATCCCCTGGTCCAGGTGGGCAGTATTTT
CASSLSPGPGGQYF
>many|TRBJ2-7|TRBV11-2|TRBD1
TGTGCCAGCAGCTTAGGCCGTACCGGGACAGGGGACTACGAGCAGTACTTC
CASSLGRTGTGDYEQYF
>many|TRBJ2-1|TRBV5-1|TRBD2
TGCGCCAGCAGCTTGGAGGGACTAGCGGGAGCGGGCAATGAGCAGTTCTTC
CASSLEGLAGAGNEQFF
>many|TRBJ2-7|TRBV5-1|.
TGCGCCAGCAGCTTAAACAGGGTAGGGACCTACGAGCAGTACTTC
CASSLNRVGTYEQYF
>.|TRBJ2-1|TRBV20-1|TRBD2
TGCAGTGCTAGGCGGCGCGGGAGGGCCGCAGAGCAGTTCTTC
CSARRRGRAAEQFF
>few|TRBJ2-1|TRBV10-1|TRBD2
TGCGCCAGCAGTGAGGGCCCGGGACTATTGAATGAGCAGTTCTTC
CASSEGPGLLNEQFF
>many|TRBJ2-7|TRBV20-1|.
TGCAGTGCCGAAGCACAGGGACCCGCTTCCTACGAGCAGTACTTC
CSAEAQGPASYEQYF
>many|TRBJ2-1|TRBV20-1|TRBD1
TGCAGTCGACAGGGGGCCTACAATGAGCAGTTCTTC
CSRQGAYNEQFF
>.|TRBJ2-2|TRBV11-3|TRBD1
TGTGCCAGCAGCCACGGACAGGGGATGGGTACCGGGGAGCTGTTTTTT
CASSHGQGMGTGELFF
>few|TRBJ1-1|TRBV3-1|.
TGTGCCAGCAGCTCCCGAGGGCCCGGGGACACTGAAGCTTTCTTT
CASSSRGPGDTEAFF
>many|TRBJ2-3|TRBV20-1|.
TGCAGTGCTTATTGGGACGGTACAGATACGCAGTATTTT
CSAYWDGTDTQYF
>.|TRBJ2-4|TRBV30|.
TGTGCCTGGAGTCCAAAGGGACATAACATTCAGTACTTC
CAWSPKGHNIQYF
>many|TRBJ2-2|TRBV7-9|.
TGTGCCAGCAGCTTAGGGCCTGACACCGGGGAGCTGTTTTTT
CASSLGPDTGELFF
>few|TRBJ2-5|TRBV25-1|.
TGTGCCAGCAGTGAATATTTAGGTGGCGGGACTGAGACCCAGTACTTC
CASSEYLGGGTETQYF
>.|TRBJ2-3|TRBV11-2|TRBD2
TGTGCCAGCAGCCTCTACTCTCTGGCGGGAGGGCCTTTTGAGGTTGAAGATACGCAGTATTTT
CASSLYSLAGGPFEVEDTQYF
>many|TRBJ2-3|TRBV19|.
TGTGCCAGTAGTATTTGGACAGGCACAGATACGCAGTATTTT
CASSIWTGTDTQYF
>.|TRBJ1-1|TRBV30|.
TGTGCCTGGAGACAGGCGAACACTGAAGCTTTCTTT
CAWRQANTEAFF
>many|TRBJ2-2|TRBV6-1|.
TGTGCCAGCAGTGATTTCCGAAGTAGCTCCCCCGGGGAGCTGTTTTTT
CASSDFRSSSPGELFF
>many|TRBJ2-1|TRBV7-2|.
TGTGCCAGCAGCATAGATTACAATGAGCAGTTCTTC
CASSIDYNEQFF
>many|TRBJ2-5|TRBV12-3/TRBV12-4|.
TGTGCCAGCAGTTCGATCGACGGAGAGACCCAGTACTTC
CASSSIDGETQYF
>many|TRBJ2-2|TRBV5-1|TRBD1
TGCGCCAGCAGCGTGGGGACAGGCAACGGGGAGCTGTTTTTT
CASSVGTGNGELFF
>many|TRBJ2-7|TRBV29-1|TRBD1
TGCAGCGCCTACAGGGGGACAGGGGACGCCGAGCAGTACTTC
CSAYRGTGDAEQYF
>many|TRBJ2-7|TRBV5-1|.
TGCGCCAGCAGCTTGGTGGGGTCGTACGAGCAGTACTTC
CASSLVGSYEQYF
>many|TRBJ2-7|TRBV7-6|.
TGTGCCAGCAGCCCAGGGACCCTCCAGGGAGGGCAGTACTTC
CASSPGTLQGGQYF
>.|TRBJ2-7|TRBV2|.
TGTGCCAGCAGGGCTGAAAGAGGGGGTGGATACGAGCAGTACTTC
CASRAERGGGYEQYF
>many|TRBJ2-1|TRBV10-3|TRBD2
TGTGCCATCGGTCAAGGGAGGGATGTCTACAATGAGCAGTTCTTC
CAIGQGRDVYNEQFF
>many|TRBJ2-3|TRBV12-3/TRBV12-4|TRBD2
TGTGCCAGCAGTCCTAGCGGCGCTACATTGGGAGATACGCAGTATTTT
CASSPSGATLGDTQYF
>.|TRBJ1-1|TRBV13|.
TGTGCCAGCAGCTCCCGAGAAGCTTTCTTT
CASSSREAFF
>many|TRBJ2-1|TRBV29-1|.
TGCAGCGTCAATTTTTACAATGAGCAGTTCTTC
CSVNFYNEQFF
>many|TRBJ2-2|TRBV15|.
TGTGCCACCAGCATCTACGGGGGTTCAGCCGGGGAGCTGTTTTTT
CATSIYGGSAGELFF
>many|TRBJ1-1|TRBV6-1|.
TGTGCCAGCAGCGAAAGATACCTGAACACTGAAGCTTTCTTT
CASSERYLNTEAFF
>many|TRBJ2-5|TRBV29-1|.
TGCAGCGCCCGACAGTACCAAGAGACCCAGTACTTC
CSARQYQETQYF
>few|TRBJ1-1|TRBV3-1|.
TGTGCCAGCAGCCAAACTGGCCCGGGGCGCGGGGTTGAAGCTTTCTTT
CASSQTGPGRGVEAFF
>.|TRBJ2-1|TRBV20-1|.
TGCAGTGCTAGACAGGGAATCCCCTACAATGAGCAGTTCTTC
CSARQGIPYNEQFF
>many|TRBJ2-2|TRBV12-3/TRBV12-4|TRBD2
TGTGCCAGCAGTATCAGCGGGGGGGGCACCGGGGAGCTGTTTTTT
CASSISGGGTGELFF
>many|TRBJ2-7|TRBV6-5|TRBD2
TGTGCCAGCAGTTACTCCCCTAGCGGGAGCAACGAGCAGTACTTC
CASSYSPSGSNEQYF
>many|TRBJ1-4|TRBV5-1|.
TGCGCCAGCAGCTTGGATTCACTTAATGAAAAACTGTTTTTT
CASSLDSLNEKLFF
>.|TRBJ2-2|TRBV7-2|.
TGTGCCACCAGCTCTGGAGGGCCTACGAACACCGGGGAGCTGTTTTTT
CATSSGGPTNTGELFF
>many|TRBJ1-1|TRBV20-1|TRBD1
TGCAGTGCTAAAGCACCGGGACAGTGGGACACTGAAGCTTTCTTT
CSAKAPGQWDTEAFF
>many|TRBJ2-4|TRBV15|.
TGTGCCACCAGCAGGTTTCGGCGGGGCGGAGAAGACATTCAGTACTTC
CATSRFRRGGEDIQYF
>once|TRBJ1-1|TRBV30|.
TGTGCCTGGAGTGTGGCGATTAACACTGAAGCTTTCTTT
CAWSVAINTEAFF